This record looks at one T cell receptor beta chain sequence and its context. Its antigen is currently unknown. This entry belongs to a study of T cell responses to AZD1222 COVID-19 vaccine. Study observations and caveats: The study sampled repertoires only after the peak T cell response. In a largely white British group with more females than males, clonal diversity was possibly underestimated. Across spike, vaccine-associated CD4 TCRs were found, dominant at 160-218 and 743-854.

Sequencing was performed with immunoSEQ multiplex PCR; in TCRdb, only in-frame clones are kept and a portion is missing. The repertoire holds 110,000 or so clones, roughly 86% seen once, with approximately 16% in the top ten. Doses given second, at about 4 or about 12 weeks, were pooled. This CDR3 has 16 residues. In germline, CDR1 is LGHNA, CDR2 YNFKEQ. V dropped 4 bases and J dropped 7; count of bases not matched to a gene: 10. The chain joins TRBV4-2 to TRBJ2-1; TRBD2 aligns across 10 bases. Sequenced material: peripheral blood, taken 28 days after the second AZD1222 dose. The clonotype comes from an adult who received the AZD1222 COVID-19 vaccine. CDR3 coding DNA: TGTGCCAGCAGCCCCATTAAAGCGGGAGGGGGTAATGAGCAGTTCTTC. This sequence encodes CASSPIKAGGGNEQFF.